What follows is one T cell receptor (beta chain) and its context. Its antigen is unknown. Here immunoSEQ multiplex PCR was the method, and the copy in TCRdb shows in-frame clones only, minus some. The sample gives some 1.5 million clones, about 96% of which show up once; approximately 1.1% is in the top ten. This entry belongs to a study of shared clonotypes between healthy human individuals. Naive CD45RA+ and memory CD45RA-negative subsets were split from CD4+ cells. Study-level results: Clonotype sharing among donors, it was expected, would be affected by sequencing depth.

The ends were cut back, 0 bases at V and 1 base at J, with 9 bases in the middle. The CDR3 contains 15 residues. Germline lookup yields CDR1 LNHNV and CDR2 YYDKDF (reference sequence). Sequencing used naive CD4+ T cells sorted from blood. Subset noted: CD45RA+ positively selected. The J gene is TRBJ1-2, the V gene TRBV15; no firm D call. The receptor comes from a young man in good health. The CDR3 reads CATSRDRAVNYGYTF. In DNA, the CDR3 is TGTGCCACCAGCAGAGATCGGGCAGTTAACTATGGCTACACCTTC.